The clone carrying this T cell receptor (beta chain) has a handful of counts. Using its own MiXCR run on the 5' RACE reads, TCRdb lists one record per CDR3 protein. The sample lists 88,000 or so distinct CDR3 sequences, approximately 15% occurring once. V lost 6 bases and J lost 5, with 8 bases in between. CDR3 length: 11 amino acids. This sample is part of a study of early T cells in non-severe SARS-CoV-2 infection. This receptor was obtained from an adult who was a healthcare worker with PCR-confirmed SARS-CoV-2 infection or an uninfected control (not recorded which). Sequenced material: whole blood. The chain combines TRBV12-3 or TRBV12-4 with TRBJ2-7, with D uncertain. CDR3 region: CASSTRNEQYF. CDR3 nucleotide sequence: TGTGCCAGCAGCACCAGGAACGAGCAGTACTTC.